These T cell receptor beta chains were read from a single sample in a study of glioma-infiltrating T cells. Each CDR3 protein gets one entry after TCRdb re-called the multiplex PCR reads with MiXCR. Among some 180,000 distinct CDR3 sequences, roughly 32% were seen once, and the ten largest hold around 20%. The specimen sequenced was glioma tissue, nonneoplastic brain tissue, or PBMCs (not recorded which). The receptor source for this set is a human donor with low-grade glioma or glioblastoma, undergoing nonglioma brain surgery, or in good health (not recorded which). The CDR3 runs from the conserved cysteine through the conserved F or W. D genes are given only for firm matches. Part of the rows lack a size; the others show once, few, many or a class for expanded clones.

V	D	size	J	DNA	CDR3
TRBV5-8	NA	few	TRBJ1-5	TGTGCCAGCAGCTCCTATCCGGGCCCTAATCAGCCCCAGCATTTT	CASSSYPGPNQPQHF
TRBV20-1	NA	NA	TRBJ2-1	TGCAGAGCTCAAGGCAGGGACTCCTATGAGCAGTTCTTC	CRAQGRDSYEQFF
TRBV29-1	NA	many	TRBJ2-3	TGCAGCGTTTCCCGACCATCTAACACAGATACGCAGTATTTT	CSVSRPSNTDTQYF
TRBV6-1	TRBD1	many	TRBJ2-1	TGTGCCACAACGACAGGGGGTCGGTATGAGCAGTTCTTC	CATTTGGRYEQFF
TRBV18	TRBD1	many	TRBJ1-1	TGTGCCAGCTCACGAAACAGGGGTGAGAACACTGAAGCTTTCTTT	CASSRNRGENTEAFF
TRBV20-1	TRBD2	NA	TRBJ2-1	TGCAGTGATCGGACTAGCGTCGGTTACAATGAGCAGTTCTTC	CSDRTSVGYNEQFF
TRBV29-1	NA	many	TRBJ2-7	TGCAGCATCAAGGAGGGGGGGAACGAGCAGTACTTC	CSIKEGGNEQYF
TRBV28	NA	many	TRBJ1-2	TGTGCCAGCAGTTACCAGGGATCATATGGCTACACCTTC	CASSYQGSYGYTF
TRBV6-1	NA	many	TRBJ2-3	TGTGCCAGCATCCAGGCGGGGTCAGATACGCAGTATTTT	CASIQAGSDTQYF
TRBV6-1	NA	many	TRBJ1-5	TGTGCCAGCAGACAGAGCGGGGATAATCAGCCCCAGCATTTT	CASRQSGDNQPQHF
TRBV27	NA	many	TRBJ2-7	TGTGCCAGCAGTTTAGGGGAAACCTACGAGCAGTACTTC	CASSLGETYEQYF
TRBV3-1	NA	NA	TRBJ2-1	TGTGCCAGCAGCCAAGATTCTAGCTGGAATGAGCAGTTCTTC	CASSQDSSWNEQFF